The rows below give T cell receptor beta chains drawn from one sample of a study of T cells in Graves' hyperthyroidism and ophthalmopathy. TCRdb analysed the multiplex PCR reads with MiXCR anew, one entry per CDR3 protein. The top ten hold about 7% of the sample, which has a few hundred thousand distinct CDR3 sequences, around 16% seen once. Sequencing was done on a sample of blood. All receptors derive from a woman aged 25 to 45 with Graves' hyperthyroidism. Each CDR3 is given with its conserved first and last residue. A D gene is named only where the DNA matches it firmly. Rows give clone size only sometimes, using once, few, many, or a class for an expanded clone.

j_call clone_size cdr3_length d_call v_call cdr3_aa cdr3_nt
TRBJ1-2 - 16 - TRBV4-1 CASSQDIIGTGGGYTF TGCGCCAGCAGCCAAGATATTATCGGGACCGGTGGGGGCTACACCTTC
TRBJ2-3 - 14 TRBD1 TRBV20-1 CSATQGALADTQYF TGCAGTGCTACACAGGGGGCACTCGCAGATACGCAGTATTTT
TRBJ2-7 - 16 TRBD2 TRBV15 CATSSEYGNLAVEQYF TGTGCCACCAGCAGCGAATATGGGAATCTAGCGGTAGAGCAGTACTTC
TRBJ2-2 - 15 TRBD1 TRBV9 CASSETGLHTGELFF TGTGCCAGCAGCGAGACAGGGTTGCACACCGGGGAGCTGTTTTTT
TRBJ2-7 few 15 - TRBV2 CASSGMETGFYEQYF TGTGCCAGCAGTGGAATGGAGACTGGTTTCTACGAGCAGTACTTC
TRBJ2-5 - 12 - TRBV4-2 CASSEAFETQYF TGTGCCAGCAGCGAAGCCTTTGAGACCCAGTACTTC
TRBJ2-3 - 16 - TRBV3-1 CASSQGGLGSTDTQYF TGTGCCAGCAGCCAAGGCGGTCTAGGGAGCACAGATACGCAGTATTTT
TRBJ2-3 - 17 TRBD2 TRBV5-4 CASSLASSGGGTDTQCF TGTGCCAGCAGCTTGGCTTCTAGCGGGGGAGGCACAGATACGCAGTGTTTT
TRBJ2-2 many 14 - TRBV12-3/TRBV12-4 CASSFQQGTGELFF TGTGCCAGCAGTTTTCAGCAGGGAACCGGGGAGCTGTTTTTT
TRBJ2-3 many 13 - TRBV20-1 CSGSGDGTDTQYF TGCAGTGGTTCGGGAGACGGCACAGATACGCAGTATTTT
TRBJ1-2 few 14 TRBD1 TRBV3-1 CASSRGQGDSGYTF TGTGCCAGCAGCCGCGGACAGGGGGACAGTGGCTACACCTTC
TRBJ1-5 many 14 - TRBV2 CASTETDSNQPQHF TGTGCCAGCACTGAAACGGATAGCAATCAGCCCCAGCATTTT
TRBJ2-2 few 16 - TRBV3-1 CASSQEGVGFTGELFF TGTGCCAGCAGCCAAGAAGGGGTGGGCTTCACCGGGGAGCTGTTTTTT
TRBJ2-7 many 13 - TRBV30 CAWSSTGPYEQYF TGTGCCTGGAGTTCCACGGGGCCCTACGAGCAGTACTTC
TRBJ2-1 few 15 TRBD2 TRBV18 CASSPPSGRGHEQFF TGTGCCAGCTCACCCCCTAGCGGGAGAGGCCATGAGCAGTTCTTC
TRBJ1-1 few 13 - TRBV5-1 CASSFRGHTEAFF TGCGCCAGCAGCTTCCGGGGGCACACTGAAGCTTTCTTT
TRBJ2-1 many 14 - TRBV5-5 CASSGSVGDNEQFF TGTGCCAGCAGCGGTAGCGTGGGGGACAATGAGCAGTTCTTC
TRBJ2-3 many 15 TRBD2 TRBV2 CASRPGLARTDTQYF TGTGCCAGCAGGCCGGGACTAGCGCGCACAGATACGCAGTATTTT
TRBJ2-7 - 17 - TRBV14 CASSQPGTLGSSYEQYF TGTGCCAGCAGCCAACCCGGGACGCTTGGGAGCTCCTACGAGCAGTACTTC
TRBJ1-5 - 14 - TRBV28 CASSPTGFRQPQHF TGTGCCAGCAGTCCAACAGGATTCAGGCAGCCCCAGCATTTT
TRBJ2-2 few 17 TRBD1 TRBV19 CASSTPRQGKNTGELFF TGTGCCAGTAGTACCCCTAGACAGGGAAAGAACACCGGGGAGCTGTTTTTT
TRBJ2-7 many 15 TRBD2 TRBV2 CASSTTGGRAYEQYF TGTGCCAGCAGCACTACTGGCGGGAGAGCCTACGAGCAGTACTTC
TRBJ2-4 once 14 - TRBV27 CATLGGPAKNIQYF TGTGCCACCCTCGGTGGTCCTGCCAAAAACATTCAGTACTTC
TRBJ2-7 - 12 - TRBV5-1 CASSLPAPEQYF TGCGCCAGCAGCTTACCAGCGCCCGAGCAGTACTTC
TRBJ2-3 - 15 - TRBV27 CASSSSGTSGYTQYF TGTGCCAGCAGTTCCTCCGGGACCAGCGGGTATACGCAGTATTTT
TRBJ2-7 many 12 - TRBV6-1 CASTVNEDEQYF TGTGCCAGCACCGTGAATGAGGACGAGCAGTACTTC
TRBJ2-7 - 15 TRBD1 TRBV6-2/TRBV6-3 CASSYRGQEAYEQYF TGTGCCAGCAGTTACCGAGGACAGGAGGCCTACGAGCAGTACTTC
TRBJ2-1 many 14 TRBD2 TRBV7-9 CASSLVGRGVEQFF TGTGCCAGCAGCTTAGTCGGGAGGGGGGTTGAGCAGTTCTTC
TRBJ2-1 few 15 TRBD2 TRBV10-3 CAGAPGLAENNEQFF TGTGCCGGGGCGCCCGGACTAGCCGAAAACAATGAGCAGTTCTTC
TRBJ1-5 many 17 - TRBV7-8 CASSLGEPLRGNQPQHF TGTGCCAGCAGCCTGGGTGAGCCACTTCGGGGCAATCAGCCCCAGCATTTT
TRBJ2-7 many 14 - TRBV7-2 CASSLPTGPYEQYF TGTGCCAGCAGCTTACCTACAGGACCCTACGAGCAGTACTTC
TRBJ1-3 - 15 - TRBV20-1 CSAEDIEVGGNTIYF TGCAGTGCTGAGGACATCGAGGTTGGTGGAAACACCATATATTTT
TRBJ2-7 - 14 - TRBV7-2 CASSLSVPPYEQYF TGTGCCAGCAGCTTAAGCGTACCCCCCTACGAGCAGTACTTC
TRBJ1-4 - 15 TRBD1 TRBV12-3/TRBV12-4 CASTLSAGGYEKLFF TGTGCCAGCACCTTGTCAGCAGGGGGTTACGAAAAACTGTTTTTT
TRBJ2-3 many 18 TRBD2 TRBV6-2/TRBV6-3 CASSYASRGGPSTDTQYF TGTGCCAGCAGTTACGCCTCAAGGGGAGGGCCTAGCACAGATACGCAGTATTTT
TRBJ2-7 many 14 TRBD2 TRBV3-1 CASSLAGDLGEQYF TGTGCCAGCAGTCTAGCGGGGGATCTTGGGGAGCAGTACTTC
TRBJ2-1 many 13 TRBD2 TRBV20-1 CSASRGRPNEQFF TGCAGTGCTAGTCGCGGGAGGCCCAATGAGCAGTTCTTC
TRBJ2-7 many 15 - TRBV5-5 CASSPWRNSGYEQYF TGTGCCAGCAGCCCCTGGAGGAACAGCGGCTACGAGCAGTACTTC
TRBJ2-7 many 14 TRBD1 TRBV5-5 CASSWDRGTYEQYF TGTGCCAGCAGCTGGGACAGGGGGACTTACGAGCAGTACTTC
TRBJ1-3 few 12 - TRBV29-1 CSVTTDGNTIYF TGCAGCGTTACGACCGATGGAAACACCATATATTTT
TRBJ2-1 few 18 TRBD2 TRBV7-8 CASSVLRLGLASYNEQFF TGTGCCAGCAGCGTATTGAGATTGGGACTAGCTTCCTACAATGAGCAGTTCTTC
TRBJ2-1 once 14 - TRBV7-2 CASSFGREGNEQFF TGTGCCAGCAGCTTTGGACGAGAAGGTAATGAGCAGTTCTTC
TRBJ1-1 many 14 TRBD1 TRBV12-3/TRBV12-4 CASSLTGGGFEAFF TGTGCCAGCAGTCTAACAGGGGGCGGATTTGAAGCTTTCTTT
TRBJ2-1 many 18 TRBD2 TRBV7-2 CASSPPRPGLAAYNEQFF TGTGCCAGCAGCCCCCCCCGACCGGGACTAGCGGCGTACAATGAGCAGTTCTTC
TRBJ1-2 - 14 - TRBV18 CASSPLKGNYGYTF TGTGCCAGCTCACCACTCAAGGGCAACTATGGCTACACCTTC
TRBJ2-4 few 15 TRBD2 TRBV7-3 CASSLAGGPKNIQYF TGTGCCAGCAGCTTAGCGGGAGGGCCCAAAAACATTCAGTACTTC
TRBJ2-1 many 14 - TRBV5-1 CASRGGSTYNEQFF TGCGCCAGCAGAGGAGGGAGCACCTACAATGAGCAGTTCTTC
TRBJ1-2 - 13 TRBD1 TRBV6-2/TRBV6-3 CASRTGNNYGYTF TGTGCCAGTAGGACAGGAAATAACTATGGCTACACCTTC
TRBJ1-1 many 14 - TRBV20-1 CSARENFRNTEAFF TGCAGTGCTAGAGAGAATTTTAGGAACACTGAAGCTTTCTTT
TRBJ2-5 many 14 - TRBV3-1 CASSQSGIQETQYF TGTGCCAGCAGCCAATCGGGTATCCAAGAGACCCAGTACTTC
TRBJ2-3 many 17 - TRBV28 CASSSPQGLQGTDTQYF TGTGCCAGCAGTTCGCCGCAGGGTCTACAAGGGACAGATACGCAGTATTTT
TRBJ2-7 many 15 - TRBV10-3 CAISTFIPGSHEQYF TGTGCCATCAGTACGTTCATCCCAGGTTCCCACGAGCAGTACTTC
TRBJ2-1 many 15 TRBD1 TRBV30 CAWSTGDSVRNEQFF TGTGCCTGGAGTACTGGGGACAGCGTCAGAAATGAGCAGTTCTTC
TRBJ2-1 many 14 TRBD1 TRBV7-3 CASNRGDPRNEQFF TGTGCCAGCAACAGGGGCGACCCGCGCAATGAGCAGTTCTTC
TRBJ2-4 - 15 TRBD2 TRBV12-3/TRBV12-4 CASSLNSGGGNIQYF TGTGCCAGCAGTTTAAACAGTGGGGGAGGGAACATTCAGTACTTC
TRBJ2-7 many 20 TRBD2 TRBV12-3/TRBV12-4 CASSFRLTSGAVVRSSEQYF TGTGCCAGCAGTTTCCGGCTGACTAGCGGGGCCGTGGTGAGGTCCTCCGAGCAGTACTTC
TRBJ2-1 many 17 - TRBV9 CASSVEEGGPSYNEQFF TGTGCCAGCAGCGTAGAAGAAGGGGGACCGTCCTACAATGAGCAGTTCTTC
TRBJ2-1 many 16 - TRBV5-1 CASSRQGGSSYNEQFF TGCGCCAGCAGCAGGCAGGGGGGTAGCTCCTACAATGAGCAGTTCTTC
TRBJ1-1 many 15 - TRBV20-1 CSARKEERENTEAFF TGCAGTGCTAGGAAGGAGGAGCGGGAGAACACTGAAGCTTTCTTT
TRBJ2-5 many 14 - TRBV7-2 CASSLQGSQETQYF TGTGCCAGCAGCTTGCAGGGAAGCCAAGAGACCCAGTACTTC